The next 3 T cell receptor beta chains were all read from a single sample in a study of cytomegalovirus exposure and HLA in healthy donors. This table comes from immunoSEQ multiplex PCR, and its TCRdb copy is limited to in-frame clones, with some not included. There are 120,000 to 150,000 clones in the sample; more than 75% occur only once, and 8.5% to 9.5% lies in the top ten. The material sequenced was PBMCs. The origin of the receptors is a man aged 18 to 29 in good health and CMV-seropositive.

The V and J genes are TRBV29-1 and TRBJ1-4, with D uncertain. The length of the CDR3 is 14 residues. The V end was cut by 7 bases, the J end by 2 bases, with 14 bases between. The V gene's germline CDR1 is SQVTM and CDR2 ANQGSEA. The CDR3 sequence: CSAAHSGTNEKLFF. The CDR3 nucleotides read TGCAGCGCTGCCCATAGCGGGACTAATGAAAAACTGTTTTTT.

The chain links TRBV7-8 to TRBJ2-2; 9 nucleotides agree with TRBD1. With 5 bases clipped from V and 5 bases from J, the junction kept 12 bases outside the gene matches. The germline V gene has CDR1 SGHVS and CDR2 FQNEAQ. This CDR3 comprises 17 residues. The CDR3 loop reads CASSLLRRDRETGELFF. CDR3 in DNA: TGTGCCAGCAGCCTACTACGGCGGGACAGGGAAACCGGGGAGCTGTTTTTT.

The V gene is TRBV19, the J gene TRBJ1-1, with D unresolved. Trimming stripped 3 bases from V and 0 bases from J, with 8 bases between. The germline V gene has CDR1 LNHDA and CDR2 SQIVND (reference sequence). The CDR3 loop spans 14 amino acids. In DNA form, the CDR3 reads TGTGCCAGTAGTATGAACAGCTTGAACACTGAAGCTTTCTTT. It codes for CASSMNSLNTEAFF.